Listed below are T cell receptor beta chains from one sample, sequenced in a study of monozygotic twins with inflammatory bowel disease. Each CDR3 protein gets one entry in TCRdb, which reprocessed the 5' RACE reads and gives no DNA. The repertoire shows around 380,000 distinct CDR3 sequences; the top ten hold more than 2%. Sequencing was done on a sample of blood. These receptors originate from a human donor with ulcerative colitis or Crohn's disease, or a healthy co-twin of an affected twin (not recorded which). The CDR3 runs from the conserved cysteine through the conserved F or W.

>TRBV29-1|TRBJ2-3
CSAGGGTDTQYF
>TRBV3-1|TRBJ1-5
CATSQEVFRGSQPQHF
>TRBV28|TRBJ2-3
CASSFLQTSGKDTQYF
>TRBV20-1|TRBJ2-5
CSATRTGGTQYF
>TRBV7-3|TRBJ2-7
CASSQGTGDEQYF
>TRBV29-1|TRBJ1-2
CSVDAGQYGYTF
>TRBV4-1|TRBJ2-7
CASSQSGKQYF
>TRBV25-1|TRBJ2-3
CASTGTSRDTQYF
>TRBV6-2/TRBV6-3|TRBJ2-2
CASSLSPLRVRGTGELFF
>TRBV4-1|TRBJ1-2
CASSHGDKPSGRTF
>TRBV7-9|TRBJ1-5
CASSPDSTFQPQHF
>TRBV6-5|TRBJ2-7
CASSYSSGVEQYF
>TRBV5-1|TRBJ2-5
CASSSGTIQETQYF
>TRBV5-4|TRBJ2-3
CASSLYHGLGGTDTQYF
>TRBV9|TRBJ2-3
CASTYGRGGPDTQYF
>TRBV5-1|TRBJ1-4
CASSLLGQGATNEKLFF
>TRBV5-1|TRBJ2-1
CASSLGLAGGKISYNEQFF
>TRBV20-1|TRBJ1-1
CSASVGRLNTEAFF
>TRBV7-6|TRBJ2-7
CASSLEGGYEQYF
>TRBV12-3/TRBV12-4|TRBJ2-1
CASSLGTGGPYEQFF
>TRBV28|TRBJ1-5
CASRLPGGGNQPQHF
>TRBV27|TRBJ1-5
CASSHRGAQPQHF
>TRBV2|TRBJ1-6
CASSERGSSPLHF
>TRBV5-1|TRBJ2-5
CASSLSGQQETQYF
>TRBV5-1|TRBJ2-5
CASSFFGLAGAEETQYF
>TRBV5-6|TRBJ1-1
CASSPGGRDTEAFF
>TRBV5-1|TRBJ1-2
CASSLYRANYGYTF